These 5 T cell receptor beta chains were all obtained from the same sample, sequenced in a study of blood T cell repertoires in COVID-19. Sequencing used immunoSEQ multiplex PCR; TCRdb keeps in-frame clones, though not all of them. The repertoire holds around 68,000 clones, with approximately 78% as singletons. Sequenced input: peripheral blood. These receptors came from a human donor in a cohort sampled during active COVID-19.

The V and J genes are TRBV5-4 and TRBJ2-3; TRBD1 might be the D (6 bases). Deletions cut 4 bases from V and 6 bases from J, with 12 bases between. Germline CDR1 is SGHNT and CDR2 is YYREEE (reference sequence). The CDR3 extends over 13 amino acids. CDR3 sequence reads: CASSPQTGDTQYF. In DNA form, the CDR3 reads TGTGCCAGCAGCCCGCAAACAGGGGATACGCAGTATTTT.

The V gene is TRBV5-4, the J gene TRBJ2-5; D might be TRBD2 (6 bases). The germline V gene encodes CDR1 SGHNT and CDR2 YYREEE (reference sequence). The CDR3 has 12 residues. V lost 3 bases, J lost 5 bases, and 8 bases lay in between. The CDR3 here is CASSSGGETQYF. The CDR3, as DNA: TGTGCCAGCAGCTCCGGAGGGGAGACCCAGTACTTC.

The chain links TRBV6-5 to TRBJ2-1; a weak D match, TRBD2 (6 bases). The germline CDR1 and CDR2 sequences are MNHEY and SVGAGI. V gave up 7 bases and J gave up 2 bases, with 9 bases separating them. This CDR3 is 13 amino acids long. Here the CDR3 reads CASTLAPYNEQFF. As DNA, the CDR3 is TGTGCCAGCACACTAGCTCCCTACAATGAGCAGTTCTTC.

The CDR3 region has the DNA TGTGCCAGCAGTGAAGTCTCCGGACAGCCATCCTACGAGCAGTACTTC. Translation gives CASSEVSGQPSYEQYF. The chain is built from TRBV6-1 and TRBJ2-7, with D perhaps TRBD1 (6 bases). The V gene lost 1 base and the J gene lost 1 base, with 14 bases spanning the gap. CDR1 and CDR2 (germline): MNHNS, SASEGT. CDR3 length: 16 residues.

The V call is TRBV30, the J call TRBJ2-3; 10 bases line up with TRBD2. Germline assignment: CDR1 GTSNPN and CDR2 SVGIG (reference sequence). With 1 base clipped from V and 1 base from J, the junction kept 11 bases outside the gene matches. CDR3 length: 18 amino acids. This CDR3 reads CAWSGGVSGRLGTDTQYF. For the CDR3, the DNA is TGTGCCTGGAGTGGAGGGGTTAGCGGGAGGTTGGGCACAGATACGCAGTATTTT.